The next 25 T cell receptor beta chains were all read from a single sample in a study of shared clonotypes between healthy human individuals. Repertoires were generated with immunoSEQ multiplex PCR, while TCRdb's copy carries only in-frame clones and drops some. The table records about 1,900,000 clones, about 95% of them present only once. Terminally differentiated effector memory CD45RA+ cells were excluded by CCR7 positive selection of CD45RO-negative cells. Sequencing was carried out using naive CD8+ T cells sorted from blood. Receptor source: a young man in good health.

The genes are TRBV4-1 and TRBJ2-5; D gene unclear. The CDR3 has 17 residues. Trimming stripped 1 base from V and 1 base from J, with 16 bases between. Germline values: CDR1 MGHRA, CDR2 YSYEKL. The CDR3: CASSQVSFREAQETQYF. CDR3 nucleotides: TGCGCCAGCAGCCAAGTGAGTTTCCGCGAGGCCCAAGAGACCCAGTACTTC.

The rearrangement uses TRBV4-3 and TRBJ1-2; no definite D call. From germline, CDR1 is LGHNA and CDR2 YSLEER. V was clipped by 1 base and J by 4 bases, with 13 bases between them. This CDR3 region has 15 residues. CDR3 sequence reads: CASSQGEYGIYGYTF. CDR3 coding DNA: TGCGCCAGCAGCCAAGGGGAGTACGGAATCTATGGCTACACCTTC.

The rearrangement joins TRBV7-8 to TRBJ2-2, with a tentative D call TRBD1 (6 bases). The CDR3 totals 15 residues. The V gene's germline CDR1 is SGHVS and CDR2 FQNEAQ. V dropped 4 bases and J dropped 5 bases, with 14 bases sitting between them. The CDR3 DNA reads TGTGCCAGCAGCTCCACGTGGACAGTGACCGGGGAGCTGTTTTTT. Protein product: CASSSTWTVTGELFF.

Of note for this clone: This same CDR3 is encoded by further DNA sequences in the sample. The CDR3 DNA reads TGTGCCAGCAGTCTGACTAGCAGGTACGAGCAGTACTTC. Translation: CASSLTSRYEQYF. The genes are TRBV27 and TRBJ2-7, with 7 bases fitting TRBD2. Trimming removed 5 bases from V and 4 bases from J; junction bases left unmatched: 5. CDR3 size: 13 residues. Looked up from germline, CDR1 is MNHEY and CDR2 is SMNVEV (reference sequence).

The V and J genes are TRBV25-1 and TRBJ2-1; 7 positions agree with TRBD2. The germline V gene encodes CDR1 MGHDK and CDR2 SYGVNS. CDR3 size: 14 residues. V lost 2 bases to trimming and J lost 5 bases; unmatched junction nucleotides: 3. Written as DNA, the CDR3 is TGTGCCAGCAGTGAAACTAGCGTAGACAATGAGCAGTTCTTC. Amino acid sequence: CASSETSVDNEQFF.

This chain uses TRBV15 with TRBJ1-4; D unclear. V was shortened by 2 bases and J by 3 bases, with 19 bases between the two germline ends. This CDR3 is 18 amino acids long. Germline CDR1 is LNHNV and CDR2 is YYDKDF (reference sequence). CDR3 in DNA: TGTGCCACCAGCAGATCTCATGTATTGGGAGTACCTAATGAAAAACTGTTTTTT. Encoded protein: CATSRSHVLGVPNEKLFF.

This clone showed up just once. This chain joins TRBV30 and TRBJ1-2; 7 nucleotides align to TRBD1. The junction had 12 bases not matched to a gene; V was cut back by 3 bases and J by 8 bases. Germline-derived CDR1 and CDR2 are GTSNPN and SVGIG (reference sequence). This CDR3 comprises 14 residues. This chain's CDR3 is CAWSPPEGAWGYTF. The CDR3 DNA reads TGTGCCTGGAGCCCTCCGGAGGGGGCGTGGGGCTACACCTTC.

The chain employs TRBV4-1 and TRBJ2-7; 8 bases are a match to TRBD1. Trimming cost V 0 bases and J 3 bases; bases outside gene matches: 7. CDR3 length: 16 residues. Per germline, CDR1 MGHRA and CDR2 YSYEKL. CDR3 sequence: CASSQEVTGEHYEQYF. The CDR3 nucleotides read TGCGCCAGCAGCCAAGAGGTGACAGGGGAGCACTACGAGCAGTACTTC.

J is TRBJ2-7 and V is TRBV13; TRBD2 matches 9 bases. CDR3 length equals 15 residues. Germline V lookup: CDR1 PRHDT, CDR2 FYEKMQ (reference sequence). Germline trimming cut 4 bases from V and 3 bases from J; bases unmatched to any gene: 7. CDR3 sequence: CASSSRTSANYEQYF. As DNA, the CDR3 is TGTGCCAGCAGCTCCCGGACTAGCGCGAACTACGAGCAGTACTTC.

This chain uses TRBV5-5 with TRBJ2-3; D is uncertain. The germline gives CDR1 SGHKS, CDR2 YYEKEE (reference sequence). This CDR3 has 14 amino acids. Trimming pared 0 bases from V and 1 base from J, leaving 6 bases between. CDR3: CASSLEAGTDTQYF. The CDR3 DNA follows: TGTGCCAGCAGCTTGGAGGCAGGCACAGATACGCAGTATTTT.

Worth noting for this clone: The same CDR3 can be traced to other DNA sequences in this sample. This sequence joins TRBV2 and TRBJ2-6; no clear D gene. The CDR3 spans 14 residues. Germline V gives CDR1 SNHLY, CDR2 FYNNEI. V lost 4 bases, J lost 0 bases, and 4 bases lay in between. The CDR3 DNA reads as TGTGCCAGCAGTGTAAGCTCTGGGGCCAACGTCCTGACTTTC. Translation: CASSVSSGANVLTF. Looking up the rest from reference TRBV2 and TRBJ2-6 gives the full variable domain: EPEVTQTPSHQVTQMGQEVILRCVPISNHLYFYWYRQILGQKVEFLVSFYNNEISEKSEIFDDQFSVERPDGSNFTLKIRSTKLEDSAMYFCASSVSSGANVLTFGAGSRLTVL.

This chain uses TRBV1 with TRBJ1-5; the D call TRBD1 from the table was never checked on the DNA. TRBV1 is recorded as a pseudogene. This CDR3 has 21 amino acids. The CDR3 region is CTSSPSPLIPGQKYSNQPQHF. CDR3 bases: TGCACCAGCAGCCCAAGCCCCCTCATACCGGGACAGAAATATAGCAATCAGCCCCAGCATTTT.

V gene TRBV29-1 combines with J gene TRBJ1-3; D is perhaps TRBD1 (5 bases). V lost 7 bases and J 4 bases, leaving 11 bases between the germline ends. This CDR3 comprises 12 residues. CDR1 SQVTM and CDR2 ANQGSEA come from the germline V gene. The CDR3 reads CSALRDGNTIYF. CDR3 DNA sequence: TGCAGCGCCCTTCGGGACGGAAACACCATATATTTT.

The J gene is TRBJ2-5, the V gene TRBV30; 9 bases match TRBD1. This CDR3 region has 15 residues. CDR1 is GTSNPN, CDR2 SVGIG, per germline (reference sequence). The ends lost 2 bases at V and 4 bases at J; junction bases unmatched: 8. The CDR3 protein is CAWSRGQGLGETQYF. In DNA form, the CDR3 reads TGTGCCTGGAGTCGGGGACAGGGACTGGGAGAGACCCAGTACTTC.

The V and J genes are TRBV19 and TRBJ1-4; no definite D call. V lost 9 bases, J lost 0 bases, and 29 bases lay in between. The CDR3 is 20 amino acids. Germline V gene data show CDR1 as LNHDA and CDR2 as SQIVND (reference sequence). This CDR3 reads CASFTGTLTREEATNEKLFF. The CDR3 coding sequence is TGTGCCAGCTTTACCGGAACCTTAACAAGGGAGGAGGCAACTAATGAAAAACTGTTTTTT.

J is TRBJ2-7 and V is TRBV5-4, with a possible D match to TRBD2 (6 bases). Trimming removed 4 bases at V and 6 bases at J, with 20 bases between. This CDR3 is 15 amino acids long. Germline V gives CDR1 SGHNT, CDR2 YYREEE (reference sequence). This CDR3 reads CASSDKAGVRVEQYF. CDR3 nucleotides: TGTGCCAGCAGCGATAAAGCGGGTGTGCGAGTCGAGCAGTACTTC. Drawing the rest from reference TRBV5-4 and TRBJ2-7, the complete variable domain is ETGVTQSPTHLIKTRGQQVTLRCSSQSGHNTVSWYQQALGQGPQFIFQYYREEENGRGNFPPRFSGLQFPNYSSELNVNALELDDSALYLCASSDKAGVRVEQYFGPGTRLTVT.

The chain's CDR3 is CASSDSEGSYEQYF. For the CDR3, the DNA is TGTGCCAGCAGCGATTCGGAGGGTTCCTACGAGCAGTACTTC. V and J are TRBV7-8 and TRBJ2-7; D may be TRBD2 (6 bases). Per germline, CDR1 SGHVS and CDR2 FQNEAQ. Between the trimmed V and J ends, which lost 5 bases and 1 base, there was a span of 12 bases. The CDR3 spans 14 residues. Complete variable domain (other parts from reference TRBV7-8 and TRBJ2-7): GAGVSQSPRYKVAKRGQDVALRCDPISGHVSLFWYQQALGQGPEFLTYFQNEAQLDKSGLPSDRFFAERPEGSVSTLKIQRTQQEDSAVYLCASSDSEGSYEQYFGPGTRLTVT.

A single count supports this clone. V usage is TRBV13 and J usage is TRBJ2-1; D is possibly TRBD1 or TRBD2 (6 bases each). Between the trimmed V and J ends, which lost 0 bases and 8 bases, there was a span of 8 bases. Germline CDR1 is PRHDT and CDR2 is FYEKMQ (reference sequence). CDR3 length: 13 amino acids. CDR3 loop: CASSLGGGHEQFF. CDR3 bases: TGTGCCAGCAGCTTAGGTGGGGGGCATGAGCAGTTCTTC.

The CDR3 DNA is TGTGCCAGCAGCTCCTTGGGGGGGACCCAGTACTTC. This codes for CASSSLGGTQYF. This sequence joins TRBV7-2 and TRBJ2-5; TRBD2 might be the D (6 bases). The CDR3 spans 12 residues. Germline V gene sequence: CDR1 SGHTA, CDR2 FQGNSA. The V and J ends lost 4 bases and 7 bases respectively, with 10 bases between them.

CDR3 sequence reads: CASSLTYREAAYNSPLHF. The CDR3 nucleotides are TGTGCCAGCAGCTTGACTTACAGAGAAGCAGCCTATAATTCACCCCTCCACTTT. This chain uses TRBV5-5 with TRBJ1-6; no firm D call. Germline CDR1 reads SGHKS; CDR2 reads YYEKEE (reference sequence). The V end was cut by 1 base, the J end by 2 bases, with 16 bases between. The CDR3 extends over 18 amino acids. The full variable domain, in which reference TRBV5-5 and TRBJ1-6 provide the parts outside the CDR3, is DAGVTQSPTHLIKTRGQQVTLRCSPISGHKSVSWYQQVLGQGPQFIFQYYEKEERGRGNFPDRFSARQFPNYSSELNVNALLLGDSALYLCASSLTYREAAYNSPLHFGNGTRLTVT.

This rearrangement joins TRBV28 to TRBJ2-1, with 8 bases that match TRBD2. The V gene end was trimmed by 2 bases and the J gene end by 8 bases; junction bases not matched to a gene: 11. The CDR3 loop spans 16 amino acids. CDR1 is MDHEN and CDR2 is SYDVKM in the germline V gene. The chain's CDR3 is CASSLNRVAGKHEQFF. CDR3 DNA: TGTGCCAGCAGTTTAAATCGGGTAGCGGGGAAGCATGAGCAGTTCTTC.

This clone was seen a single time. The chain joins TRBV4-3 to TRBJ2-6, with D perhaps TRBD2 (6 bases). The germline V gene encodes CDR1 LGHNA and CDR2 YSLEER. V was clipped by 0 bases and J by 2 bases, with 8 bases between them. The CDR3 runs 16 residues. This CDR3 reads CASSQDWRAGANVLTF. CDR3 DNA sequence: TGCGCCAGCAGCCAAGATTGGAGGGCTGGGGCCAACGTCCTGACTTTC.

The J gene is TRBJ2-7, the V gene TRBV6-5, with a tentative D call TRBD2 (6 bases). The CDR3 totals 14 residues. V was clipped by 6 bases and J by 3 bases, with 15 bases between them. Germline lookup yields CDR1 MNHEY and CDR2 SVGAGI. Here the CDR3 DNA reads TGTGCCAGCAGCCCCTGGAGGGAGTTCTACGAGCAGTACTTC. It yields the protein CASSPWREFYEQYF.

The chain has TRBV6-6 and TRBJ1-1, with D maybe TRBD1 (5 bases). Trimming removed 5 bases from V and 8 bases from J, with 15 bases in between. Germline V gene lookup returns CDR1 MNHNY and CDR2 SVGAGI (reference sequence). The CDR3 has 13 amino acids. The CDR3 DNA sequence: TGTGCCAGCAGTCTAGGGGCAGGGATCGAAGCTTTCTTT. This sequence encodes CASSLGAGIEAFF.

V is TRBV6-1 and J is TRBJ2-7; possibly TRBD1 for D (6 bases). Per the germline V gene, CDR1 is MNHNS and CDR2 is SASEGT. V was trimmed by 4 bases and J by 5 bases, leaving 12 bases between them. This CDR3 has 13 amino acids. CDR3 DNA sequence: TGTGCCAGCAGTGGGACAGCCAGCAACGAGCAGTACTTC. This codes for CASSGTASNEQYF.